The 10 T cell receptor beta chains below come from one sample, sequenced in a study of blood T cell repertoires in COVID-19. Some clones are missing from TCRdb's copy, which holds only in-frame ones; the method was immunoSEQ multiplex PCR. In the table there are a few hundred thousand clones, 85% to 90% of which are singletons. Sample: peripheral blood. These receptor sequences come from a man in his fifties or sixties with acute or convalescent COVID-19.

The genes are TRBV2 and TRBJ1-5; weak D call: TRBD1 (6 bases). This CDR3 has 13 amino acids. Germline V CDR1 and CDR2: SNHLY, FYNNEI. Trimming took 7 bases from V and 5 from J, leaving 12 bases between them. The chain's CDR3 is CASTETGDQPQHF. CDR3 sequence (DNA): TGTGCCAGCACCGAGACAGGAGATCAGCCCCAGCATTTT.

V is TRBV12-3 or TRBV12-4 and J is TRBJ1-1; D gene uncertain. The CDR3 has 13 amino acids. The V and J ends lost 1 base and 6 bases respectively, with 9 bases between them. CDR3 loop: CASSLDYSPEAFF. In DNA form, the CDR3 reads TGTGCCAGCAGTTTAGATTATAGTCCTGAAGCTTTCTTT.

The J gene is TRBJ2-1, the V gene TRBV11-2; D is undetermined. The germline V gene encodes CDR1 SGHAT and CDR2 FQNNGV. CDR3 length: 16 residues. V was clipped by 1 base and J by 6 bases, with 16 bases between them. CDR3 sequence (DNA): TGTGCCAGCAGCTTAGTTCAGTTGGTTCATGGCAATGAGCAGTTCTTC. Translated, it gives CASSLVQLVHGNEQFF. The full variable domain, its missing parts supplied by reference TRBV11-2 and TRBJ2-1, is EAGVAQSPRYKIIEKRQSVAFWCNPISGHATLYWYQQILGQGPKLLIQFQNNGVVDDSQLPKDRFSAERLKGVDSTLKIQPAKLEDSAVYLCASSLVQLVHGNEQFFGPGTRLTVL.

The chain recombines TRBV7-3 with TRBJ2-3; the D gene is possibly TRBD2 (7 bases). The germline V gene has CDR1 SGHTA and CDR2 FQGTGA. Trimming took off 7 bases at V and 0 bases at J, with 14 bases between the two ends. This CDR3 has 15 residues. The CDR3 nucleotides read TGTGCCAGCAACTTGGGCGGGGGCAGCACAGATACGCAGTATTTT. It translates to CASNLGGGSTDTQYF.

The J gene is TRBJ1-4, the V gene TRBV6-5; a possible D gene is TRBD1 (5 bases). The germline V gene encodes CDR1 MNHEY and CDR2 SVGAGI. V lost 11 bases and J lost 8, with 18 bases in between. The CDR3 loop spans 13 amino acids. CDR3 in amino acids: CASRDYSGEKLFF. The CDR3 DNA reads TGTGCCTCCCGGGACTACTCGGGAGAAAAACTGTTTTTT.

J is TRBJ1-1 and V is TRBV12-3 or TRBV12-4; weak D call: TRBD1 (5 bases). Trimming pared 1 base from V and 4 bases from J, leaving 7 bases between. CDR3 length equals 13 residues. CDR3 coding DNA: TGTGCCAGCAGTTTAGGTAGGGGCACTGAAGCTTTCTTT. Translation gives CASSLGRGTEAFF.

The chain employs TRBV4-3 and TRBJ2-5, with 10 nucleotides matching TRBD1. CDR1 is LGHNA, CDR2 YSLEER, per germline. V lost 1 base and J lost 4; bases outside the gene matches: 3. The CDR3 covers 15 residues. The CDR3 protein is CASSQGTGGSETQYF. The CDR3 DNA reads TGCGCCAGCAGCCAAGGGACAGGGGGGTCAGAGACCCAGTACTTC.

The chain has TRBV2 and TRBJ1-1; 9 positions match TRBD1. Germline CDR1 and CDR2: SNHLY and FYNNEI. After removal of 5 bases from V and 0 bases from J, the junction contained 4 bases not matched to a gene. The CDR3 has 15 residues. The CDR3 sequence is CASSKDRGMNTEAFF. CDR3 in DNA: TGTGCCAGCAGTAAGGACAGGGGAATGAACACTGAAGCTTTCTTT.

The chain couples TRBV6-2 or TRBV6-3 to TRBJ1-5; a possible D gene is TRBD1 (5 bases). Germline lookup yields CDR1 MNHEY and CDR2 SVGEGT. This CDR3 has 14 residues. V was cut by 5 bases and J by 3 bases, with 11 bases left in between. CDR3 nucleotides: TGTGCCAGCAGTCATGACAGCTTCAATCAGCCCCAGCATTTT. This gives the protein CASSHDSFNQPQHF.

The chain is built from TRBV5-6 and TRBJ1-1, with a weak D call TRBD1 (6 bases). V was cut by 0 bases and J by 3 bases, with 18 bases left in between. This CDR3 is built from 17 residues. Looked up from germline, CDR1 is SGHDT and CDR2 is YYEEEE. CDR3 DNA: TGTGCCAGCAGCTTGGATCACCAAAGGGGGAGGGACACTGAAGCTTTCTTT. It encodes CASSLDHQRGRDTEAFF.